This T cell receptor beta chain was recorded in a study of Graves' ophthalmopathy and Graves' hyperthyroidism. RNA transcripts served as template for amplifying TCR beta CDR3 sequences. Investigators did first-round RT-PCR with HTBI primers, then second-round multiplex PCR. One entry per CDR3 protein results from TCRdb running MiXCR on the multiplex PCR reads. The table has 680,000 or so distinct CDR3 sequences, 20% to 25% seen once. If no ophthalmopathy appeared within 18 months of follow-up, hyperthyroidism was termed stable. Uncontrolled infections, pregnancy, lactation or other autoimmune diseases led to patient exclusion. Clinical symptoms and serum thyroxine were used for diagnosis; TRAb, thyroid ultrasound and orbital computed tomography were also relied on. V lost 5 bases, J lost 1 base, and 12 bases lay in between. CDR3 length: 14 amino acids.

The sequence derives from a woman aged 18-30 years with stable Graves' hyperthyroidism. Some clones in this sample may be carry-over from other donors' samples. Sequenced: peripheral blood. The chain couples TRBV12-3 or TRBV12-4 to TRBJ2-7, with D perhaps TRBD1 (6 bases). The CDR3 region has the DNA TGTGCCAGCAGTCGATCGGACAGTTCCTACGAGCAGTACTTC. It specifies CASSRSDSSYEQYF.